One sample yielded the 3 T cell receptor beta chains listed below, sequenced in a study of Graves' ophthalmopathy and Graves' hyperthyroidism. Amplification targeted the TCR beta CDR3 regions, with RNA transcripts as the source material. Investigators did first-round RT-PCR with HTBI primers, then second-round multiplex PCR. MiXCR, applied by TCRdb to the multiplex PCR reads, yields one record per CDR3 protein. There are approximately 540,000 distinct CDR3 sequences in the sample; roughly 40% occur only once, and about 4.2% lies in the top ten. Sequenced sample: peripheral blood or thyroid tissue (not recorded which). These receptors all come from an adult man with Graves' hyperthyroidism.

The chain couples TRBV29-1 to TRBJ2-3; TRBD2 aligns across 8 bases. The junction had 9 bases not matched to a gene; V was cut back by 2 bases and J by 5 bases. The germline V gene encodes CDR1 SQVTM and CDR2 ANQGSEA. CDR3 length: 15 amino acids. CDR3 in DNA: TGCAGCGTTGAAAAGTCGGGGCGGGAGGTAGATACGCAGTATTTT. It translates to CSVEKSGREVDTQYF.

This chain uses TRBV7-9 with TRBJ2-1; D is unclear. Germline CDR1 SEHNR, CDR2 FQNEAQ (reference sequence). The CDR3 has 12 residues. Between the trimmed V and J ends, which lost 4 bases and 5 bases, there was a span of 6 bases. CDR3 bases: TGTGCCAGCAGCTCTCCGAACAATGAGCAGTTCTTC. Translating gives CASSSPNNEQFF.

This clonotype is a singleton in its sample. The V call is TRBV20-1, the J call TRBJ1-1; 12 nucleotides match TRBD1. CDR1 and CDR2 (germline): DFQATT, SNEGSKA (reference sequence). V lost 4 bases to trimming and J lost 1 base; unmatched junction nucleotides: 4. The CDR3 has 15 amino acids. The CDR3 region is CSATRGQGANTEAFF. CDR3 DNA: TGCAGTGCTACCCGGGGACAGGGGGCGAACACTGAAGCTTTCTTT.